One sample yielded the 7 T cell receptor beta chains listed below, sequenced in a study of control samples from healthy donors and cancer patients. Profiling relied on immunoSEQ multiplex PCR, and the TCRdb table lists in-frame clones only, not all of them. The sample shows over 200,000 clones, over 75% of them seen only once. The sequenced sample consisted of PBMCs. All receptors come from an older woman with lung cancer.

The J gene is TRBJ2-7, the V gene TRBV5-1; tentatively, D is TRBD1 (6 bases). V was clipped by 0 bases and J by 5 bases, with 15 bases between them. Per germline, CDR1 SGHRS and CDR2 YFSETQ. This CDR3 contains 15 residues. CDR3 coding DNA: TGCGCCAGCAGCTTGGACCCAGGGGCCCCCGACGAGCAGTACTTC. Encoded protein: CASSLDPGAPDEQYF.

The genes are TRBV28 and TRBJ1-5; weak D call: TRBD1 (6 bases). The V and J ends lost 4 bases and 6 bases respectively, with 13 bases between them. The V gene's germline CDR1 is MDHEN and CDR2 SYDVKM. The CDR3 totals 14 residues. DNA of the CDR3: TGTGCCAGCAGTTCCCTCAGGGGCACTCAGCCCCAGCATTTT. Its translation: CASSSLRGTQPQHF.

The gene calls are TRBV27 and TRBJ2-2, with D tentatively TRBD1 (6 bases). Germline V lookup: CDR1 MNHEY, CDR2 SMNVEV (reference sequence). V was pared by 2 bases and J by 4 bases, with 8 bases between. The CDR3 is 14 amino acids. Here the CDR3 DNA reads TGTGCCAGCAGTTTAATGGGGGCCACCGGGGAGCTGTTTTTT. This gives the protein CASSLMGATGELFF.

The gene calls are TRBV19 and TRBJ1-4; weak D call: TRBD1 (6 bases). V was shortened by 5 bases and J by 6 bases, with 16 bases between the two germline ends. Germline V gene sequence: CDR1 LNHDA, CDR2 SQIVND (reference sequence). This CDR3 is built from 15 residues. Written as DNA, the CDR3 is TGTGCCAGTAGTTCGTACAGGGATAGGGATGAAAAACTGTTTTTT. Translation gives CASSSYRDRDEKLFF. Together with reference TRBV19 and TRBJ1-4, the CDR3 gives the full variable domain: DGGITQSPKYLFRKEGQNVTLSCEQNLNHDAMYWYRQDPGQGLRLIYYSQIVNDFQKGDIAEGYSVSREKKESFPLTVTSAQKNPTAFYLCASSSYRDRDEKLFFGSGTQLSVL.

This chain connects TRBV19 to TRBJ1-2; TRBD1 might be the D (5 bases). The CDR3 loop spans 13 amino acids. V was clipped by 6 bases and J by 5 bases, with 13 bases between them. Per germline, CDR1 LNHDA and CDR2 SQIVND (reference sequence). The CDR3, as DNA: TGTGCCAGTAGCCCCCAGGGTGGGTATGGCTACACCTTC. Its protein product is CASSPQGGYGYTF. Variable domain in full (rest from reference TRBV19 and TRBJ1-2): DGGITQSPKYLFRKEGQNVTLSCEQNLNHDAMYWYRQDPGQGLRLIYYSQIVNDFQKGDIAEGYSVSREKKESFPLTVTSAQKNPTAFYLCASSPQGGYGYTFGSGTRLTVV.

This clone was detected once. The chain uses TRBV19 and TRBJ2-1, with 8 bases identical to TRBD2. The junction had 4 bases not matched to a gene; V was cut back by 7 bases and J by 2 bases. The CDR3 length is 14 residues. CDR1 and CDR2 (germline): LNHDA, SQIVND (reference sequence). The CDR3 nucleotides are TGTGCCAGTACGCTAGCGGGCCCCTACAATGAGCAGTTCTTC. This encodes CASTLAGPYNEQFF. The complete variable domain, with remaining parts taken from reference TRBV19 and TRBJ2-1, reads DGGITQSPKYLFRKEGQNVTLSCEQNLNHDAMYWYRQDPGQGLRLIYYSQIVNDFQKGDIAEGYSVSREKKESFPLTVTSAQKNPTAFYLCASTLAGPYNEQFFGPGTRLTVL.

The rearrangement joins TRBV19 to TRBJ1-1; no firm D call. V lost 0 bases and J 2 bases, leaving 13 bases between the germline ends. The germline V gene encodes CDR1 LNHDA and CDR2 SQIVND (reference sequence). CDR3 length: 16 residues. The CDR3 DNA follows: TGTGCCAGTAGTATAGACCCCTACCAACATAACACTGAAGCTTTCTTT. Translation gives CASSIDPYQHNTEAFF.